These 14 T cell receptor beta chains came from one sample sequenced in a study of shared clonotypes between healthy human individuals. The table came from immunoSEQ multiplex PCR; TCRdb's copy has only in-frame clones and leaves some out. Seen here are about 710,000 clones, 55% to 80% observed once, and the top ten hold approximately 1.7%. The sequencing sample was made of memory CD4+ T cells sorted from blood. Sample subset: CD45RA-negative fraction. The receptor source for this set is a woman aged 25 to 45 in good health.

A single count supports this clone. The genes are TRBV11-2 and TRBJ2-2; a weak D match, TRBD1 (6 bases). The CDR3 extends over 14 amino acids. Trimming removed 2 bases at V and 4 bases at J, with 8 bases between. Looked up from germline, CDR1 is SGHAT and CDR2 is FQNNGV. CDR3 bases: TGTGCCAGCAGCTTAAGACAGGTCACCGGGGAGCTGTTTTTT. This encodes CASSLRQVTGELFF.

This chain uses TRBV4-2 with TRBJ2-7; no definite D call. The CDR3 has 14 amino acids. The V and J ends lost 1 base and 3 bases respectively, with 10 bases between them. Germline CDR1 and CDR2: LGHNA and YNFKEQ. The CDR3 bases are TGTGCCAGCAGCCAAGCGGCAGCTGGCTACGAGCAGTACTTC. Protein sequence: CASSQAAAGYEQYF.

The rearrangement links TRBV28 to TRBJ2-2, with 8 positions matching TRBD2. The germline gives CDR1 MDHEN, CDR2 SYDVKM. Germline trimming cut 1 base from V and 0 bases from J; bases unmatched to any gene: 7. CDR3 length: 18 residues. The CDR3 reads CASSLLAGRVANTGELFF. CDR3 nucleotide sequence: TGTGCCAGCAGTTTATTAGCGGGGCGGGTTGCGAACACCGGGGAGCTGTTTTTT.

This clone was found a few times. The CDR3: CASSDQPMYEQYF. The CDR3 region has the DNA TGTGCCAGCAGCGACCAGCCGATGTACGAGCAGTACTTC. This chain connects TRBV11-2 to TRBJ2-7; D unresolved. V was clipped by 5 bases and J by 4 bases, with 12 bases between them. The CDR3 loop spans 13 amino acids. Per the germline V gene, CDR1 is SGHAT and CDR2 is FQNNGV.

The rearrangement uses TRBV2 and TRBJ2-7; weak D call: TRBD2 (5 bases). CDR3 length: 12 residues. V shed 6 bases and J shed 0 bases, with 6 bases lying between them. Germline loops: CDR1 SNHLY, CDR2 FYNNEI. CDR3 in amino acids: CASREGSYEQYF. CDR3 sequence (DNA): TGTGCCAGCAGAGAGGGCTCCTACGAGCAGTACTTC.

The chain joins TRBV19 to TRBJ2-3; D might be TRBD2 (6 bases). The CDR3 runs 17 residues. The V gene's germline CDR1 is LNHDA and CDR2 SQIVND (reference sequence). Deletions cut 5 bases from V and 1 base from J, with 19 bases between. Written as DNA, the CDR3 is TGTGCCAGTAGTCCCCGACTAGGACGGGTCGGCACAGATACGCAGTATTTT. This codes for CASSPRLGRVGTDTQYF.

This clone was counted at least ten times. Other DNA sequences within the sample encode an identical CDR3. J is TRBJ2-2 and V is TRBV7-3, with 9 bases that match TRBD1. V lost 2 bases to trimming and J lost 7 bases; unmatched junction nucleotides: 8. The CDR3 has 16 residues. From germline, CDR1 is SGHTA and CDR2 FQGTGA. The CDR3 sequence: CASSLSPTGGIGELFF. CDR3 sequence (DNA): TGTGCCAGCAGCTTATCCCCGACAGGGGGTATCGGGGAGCTGTTTTTT. The full variable domain, with the rest looked up from reference TRBV7-3 and TRBJ2-2, is GAGVSQTPSNKVTEKGKYVELRCDPISGHTALYWYRQSLGQGPEFLIYFQGTGAADDSGLPNDRFFAVRPEGSVSTLKIQRTERGDSAVYLCASSLSPTGGIGELFFGEGSRLTVL.

This clone was seen many times. The V call is TRBV11-2, the J call TRBJ2-1; D is perhaps TRBD1 (6 bases). V lost 7 bases, J lost 10 bases, and 14 bases lay in between. The V gene's germline CDR1 is SGHAT and CDR2 FQNNGV. The CDR3 has 12 residues. CDR3 in amino acids: CASTDQGREQFF. The CDR3 DNA reads TGTGCCAGCACCGATCAGGGGCGGGAGCAGTTCTTC.

J is TRBJ1-3 and V is TRBV5-1, with D possibly being TRBD1 (6 bases). The CDR3 loop spans 15 amino acids. Trimming left V 4 bases short and J 4 bases short, with 15 bases between. The germline V gene encodes CDR1 SGHRS and CDR2 YFSETQ. The CDR3 nucleotides are TGCGCCAGCAGCGACACGCGGGGGCAAGGAAACACCATATATTTT. Protein: CASSDTRGQGNTIYF.

This clone was seen only a few times. V and J are TRBV5-1 and TRBJ2-1; the match to TRBD2 covers 7 bases. Germline V gene lookup returns CDR1 SGHRS and CDR2 YFSETQ. V dropped 0 bases and J dropped 4; count of bases not matched to a gene: 4. This CDR3 has 15 residues. The CDR3 sequence is CASSLEGGLYNEQFF. CDR3 in DNA: TGCGCCAGCAGCTTGGAGGGAGGGCTTTACAATGAGCAGTTCTTC.

Points on this clone: One end of the junction is discordant with germline, which a read error may explain. The rearrangement uses TRBV11-2 and TRBJ2-2; tentatively, D is TRBD1 (7 bases). The CDR3 sequence is 17 residues long. The germline V gene has CDR1 SGHAT and CDR2 FQNNGV. The CDR3 nucleotides are TGCGCCAGCAGCCAAGCGGAGGGGGCTCCGCACACCGGGGAGCTGTTTTTT. Amino acid sequence: CASSQAEGAPHTGELFF.

This clone was seen once. The chain carries TRBV5-1 and TRBJ2-1; no definite D call. The CDR3 is 12 residues long. V lost 2 bases, J lost 10 bases, and 10 bases lay in between. Germline lookup yields CDR1 SGHRS and CDR2 YFSETQ. In DNA form, the CDR3 reads TGCGCCAGCAGCTTCCTAGGATACGAGCAGTTCTTC. Encoded protein: CASSFLGYEQFF.

The V and J genes are TRBV19 and TRBJ1-2; 8 bases align to TRBD1. V trimming: 11 bases; J trimming: 7 bases; junction bases outside the gene matches: 9. This CDR3 has 12 residues. Germline loops: CDR1 LNHDA, CDR2 SQIVND (reference sequence). The CDR3: CAGGTGGAGYTF. The CDR3 DNA reads TGTGCCGGCGGAACAGGGGGTGCTGGCTACACCTTC.

The chain carries TRBV19 and TRBJ2-1, with 8 bases matching TRBD1. This CDR3 spans 16 amino acids. Losses at the gene ends were 2 bases for V and 10 bases for J; bases not matched to a gene: 13. The germline CDR1 and CDR2 sequences are LNHDA and SQIVND (reference sequence). The CDR3 coding sequence is TGTGCCAGTAGTATACATCAGGGGGCTCCCTTTGGGGAGCAGTTCTTC. Its translation is CASSIHQGAPFGEQFF.